These T cell receptor beta chains were read from a single sample in a study of blood T cell repertoires in COVID-19. Assay used: immunoSEQ multiplex PCR; TCRdb lists only in-frame clones, some missing. This table has fewer than 400,000 clones, around 84% appearing once. Sequenced material: PBMCs or T cells enriched from blood (not recorded which). The receptors derive from a woman in her twenties or thirties who had been exposed to COVID-19. Each CDR3 is given with its conserved first and last residue. Fields, in order: clone size, J gene, V gene, D gene, CDR3 DNA, CDR3 protein. D genes are given only for firm matches. Where a row states a size, it is once, few, many or the class of an expanded clone; other rows omit it.

>NA|TRBJ2-3|TRBV3-1/TRBV3-2|TRBD2
TGTGCCAGCAGCCAAGATCGAGGGGATAGCGGGGGGATTATCACAGATACGCAGTATTTT
CASSQDRGDSGGIITDTQYF
>NA|TRBJ2-1|TRBV27|NA
TGTGCCAGCAGACAGGGGACTTCTACCTACAATGAGCAGTTCTTC
CASRQGTSTYNEQFF
>NA|TRBJ2-5|TRBV9|NA
TGTGCCAGCAGCGTACATTTAGAAGATTCGGAGACCCAGTACTTC
CASSVHLEDSETQYF
>NA|TRBJ2-3|TRBV4-1|TRBD2
TGCGCCAGCAGCCAAGAAAAGCGGGGGACCACCACAGATACGCAGTATTTT
CASSQEKRGTTTDTQYF
>NA|TRBJ1-1|TRBV12-3/TRBV12-4|NA
TGTGCCAGCAGTGGACAGTTCGAAGCTTTCTTT
CASSGQFEAFF
>few|TRBJ1-2|TRBV30|NA
TGTGCCTGGAGTAAAGGACAGCCGTTCGCTGACTTC
CAWSKGQPFADF
>NA|TRBJ1-2|TRBV9|TRBD1
TGTGCCAGCAGCGGGGGACAGTTCGCCCCTCAAACCTTC
CASSGGQFAPQTF
>NA|TRBJ2-7|TRBV3-1/TRBV3-2|TRBD1
TGTGCCAGCAGCCCCCGACAGGGGTACTACGAGCAGTACTTC
CASSPRQGYYEQYF
>NA|TRBJ1-5|TRBV18|NA
TGTGCCAGCTCTCCACGGGCCAAGGGGGAGCCCCAGCATTTT
CASSPRAKGEPQHF
>NA|TRBJ2-5|TRBV4-1|NA
TGCGCCAGCAGCACCCGACAGCAAGAGACCCAGTACTTC
CASSTRQQETQYF
>NA|TRBJ1-6|TRBV2|TRBD1
TGTGCCACGAAGCAGGACAGGTTAAATTCACCCCTCCACTTT
CATKQDRLNSPLHF
>NA|TRBJ2-1|TRBV6-5|NA
TGTGCCAGCAGTTACGAACACCTCAATGAGCAGTTCTTC
CASSYEHLNEQFF
>NA|TRBJ1-5|TRBV7-3|TRBD1
TGTGCCAGCAGTTCTCGTCCGGGACAGGGGGCTGGGAGCAATCAGCCCCAGCATTTT
CASSSRPGQGAGSNQPQHF
>NA|TRBJ1-4|TRBV7-9|NA
TGTGCCAGCAGCTTCACGGGGAATGAAAAACTGTTTTTT
CASSFTGNEKLFF
>NA|TRBJ1-2|TRBV27|NA
TGTGCCAGCAGCCCTCTCACGGCTAACTATGGCTACACCTTC
CASSPLTANYGYTF
>NA|TRBJ1-2|TRBV7-2|NA
TGTGCCAGCAGCTTAGTAGGCCAGGGAGGCTATGGCTACACCTTC
CASSLVGQGGYGYTF
>NA|TRBJ1-6|TRBV4-3|NA
TGCGCCAGCAGCCAAGATCCAGTCGGGGGTTCACCCCTCCACTTT
CASSQDPVGGSPLHF
>NA|TRBJ1-2|TRBV3-1/TRBV3-2|NA
TGTGCCAGCAGCCAAGTTGAACAGGCACGCTACACCTTC
CASSQVEQARYTF
>few|TRBJ1-5|TRBV19|TRBD1
TGTGCCAGTACCGCTCCGACAGGGGGCTTGTTGCAGCCCCAGCATTTT
CASTAPTGGLLQPQHF
>NA|TRBJ2-7|TRBV28|TRBD2
TGTGCCAGCAGCTCAGGACTAGCGGGGGGGCGGTTGTACGAGCAGTACTTC
CASSSGLAGGRLYEQYF
>NA|TRBJ2-3|TRBV12-3/TRBV12-4|NA
TGTGCCAGCAACCTCGGAGGAGCAGATACGCAGTATTTT
CASNLGGADTQYF
>once|TRBJ2-1|TRBV28|NA
TGTGCCAGCAGTTTAAAGTCCTTTCGACTAGTTCATAATGAGCAGTTCTTC
CASSLKSFRLVHNEQFF
>NA|TRBJ2-7|TRBV28|TRBD1
TGTGCCAGCAGTTCGACGGGACAGGAATACGAGCAGTACTTC
CASSSTGQEYEQYF
>NA|TRBJ2-7|TRBV4-1|TRBD2
TGCGCCAGCAGCCGAGCGGTAGCGGGAGATTACGAGCAGTACTTC
CASSRAVAGDYEQYF
>NA|TRBJ2-7|TRBV7-9|NA
TGTGCCAGCAGCTACGACAGCCCGCCCTACGAGCAGTACTTC
CASSYDSPPYEQYF
>NA|TRBJ2-4|TRBV24-1|TRBD1
TGTGCCACCAGTTCGGGGGGACAGGGGTGGAACATTCAGTACTTC
CATSSGGQGWNIQYF
>few|TRBJ1-3|TRBV7-9|TRBD1
TGTGCCAGCAGCCAAATCATAGGGGGGACAGCTCCCTCTGGAAACACCATATATTTT
CASSQIIGGTAPSGNTIYF
>NA|TRBJ1-5|TRBV28|NA
TGTGCCAGCAGTTTGGCGGGCGTTCGAAATCAGCCCCAGCATTTT
CASSLAGVRNQPQHF
>NA|TRBJ2-1|TRBV5-4|TRBD2
TGTGCCAGCAGCTCCGGACTAGCGGGGACACATACTAATGAGCAGTTCTTC
CASSSGLAGTHTNEQFF
>NA|TRBJ1-2|TRBV6-5|TRBD1
TGTGCCAGCATCGGGACAGGCGGGAACTATGGCTACACCTTC
CASIGTGGNYGYTF
>NA|TRBJ1-1|TRBV7-2|NA
TGTGCCAGCAGCCAAACTTATACGACTGAAGCTTTCTTT
CASSQTYTTEAFF
>NA|TRBJ2-5|TRBV2|TRBD1
TGTGCCAGCAGTGGGACAGGGGGTGCTCGGCAAGAGACCCAGTACTTC
CASSGTGGARQETQYF
>NA|TRBJ1-2|TRBV28|NA
TGTGCCAGCAGTGGGAATGGGTCAGGGATGCGTAACTATGGCTACACCTTC
CASSGNGSGMRNYGYTF
>NA|TRBJ2-1|TRBV7-2|NA
TGTGCCAGCAGCCGCCTAGAATATATAGATGAGCAGTTCTTC
CASSRLEYIDEQFF
>NA|TRBJ2-5|TRBV2|TRBD2
TGTGCCAGCAGCGCTCTACTAGCGGGACAAGAGACCCAGTACTTC
CASSALLAGQETQYF
>NA|TRBJ1-4|TRBV24-1|TRBD1
TGTGCCACCAGTGACTCCGGGACAGGGAATGAAAAACTGTTTTTT
CATSDSGTGNEKLFF
>NA|TRBJ1-4|TRBV3-1/TRBV3-2|TRBD1
TGTGCCAGCAGCCAACAACCAGGACAGGAGCAAAAACTGTTTTTT
CASSQQPGQEQKLFF
>NA|TRBJ1-6|TRBV9|NA
TGTGCCAGCAGCCTGGGGCCTCGTAGCTCCTATAATTCACCCCTCCACTTT
CASSLGPRSSYNSPLHF
>NA|TRBJ1-1|TRBV9|NA
TGTGCCAGCAGCCCCCTCAGGGTGGGCACTGAAGCTTTCTTT
CASSPLRVGTEAFF
>NA|TRBJ2-7|TRBV4-3|TRBD2
TGCGCCAGCAGCCGCGGGACTAGCGGGGGCTTTGAGCAGTACTTC
CASSRGTSGGFEQYF